This passage covers 20 T cell receptor beta chains from one sample sequenced in a study of blood T cell repertoires in COVID-19. Produced via immunoSEQ multiplex PCR; TCRdb's table is partial and in-frame only. The sample consists of around 700,000 clones, over 80% of them appearing once. The specimen was peripheral blood. The source of these receptors is a woman aged 18 to 35 with acute or convalescent COVID-19.

This chain joins TRBV18 and TRBJ1-4; unclear D gene. V lost 11 bases and J 7 bases, leaving 17 bases between the germline ends. CDR1 is KGHSH and CDR2 is LQKENI in the germline V gene. The CDR3 has 13 amino acids. CDR3 DNA sequence: TGTGCCTCCCCCCAGGCTGATAGTGAAAAACTGTTTTTT. This sequence encodes CASPQADSEKLFF.

The rearrangement uses TRBV15 and TRBJ2-1; D is uncertain. The V gene lost 6 bases and the J gene lost 6 bases, with 6 bases spanning the gap. The CDR3 spans 11 residues. Germline V gives CDR1 LNHNV, CDR2 YYDKDF (reference sequence). Here the CDR3 reads CATSRPNEQFF. CDR3 DNA sequence: TGTGCCACCAGTCGTCCCAATGAGCAGTTCTTC.

This sequence joins TRBV3-1 (or the pseudogene TRBV3-2) and TRBJ1-4, with 7 bases aligning to TRBD1. Germline V CDR1 and CDR2: LGHDT, YNNKEL (reference sequence). The CDR3 is 14 amino acids. Losses at the gene ends were 1 base for V and 10 bases for J; bases not matched to a gene: 6. This chain's CDR3 is CASSQATGRGKLFF. The CDR3 coding sequence is TGTGCCAGCAGCCAAGCGACAGGGCGGGGAAAACTGTTTTTT.

The chain has TRBV18 and TRBJ1-1; perhaps TRBD1 as D (5 bases). This CDR3 comprises 12 residues. V was shortened by 3 bases and J by 8 bases, with 10 bases between the two germline ends. In germline, CDR1 is KGHSH, CDR2 LQKENI. CDR3 nucleotide sequence: TGTGCCAGCTCACCCTTGTCAGGGGAAGCTTTCTTT. It codes for CASSPLSGEAFF.

The CDR3 region is CAWSPDRGRLFF. The CDR3, as DNA: TGTGCCTGGAGTCCGGACAGGGGCCGGCTGTTTTTT. The chain uses TRBV30 and TRBJ1-4; 9 nucleotides agree with TRBD1. Germline loops: CDR1 GTSNPN, CDR2 SVGIG (reference sequence). V gave up 2 bases and J gave up 14 bases; unmatched junction bases: 6. This CDR3 spans 12 amino acids.

The chain carries TRBV5-5 and TRBJ2-1; no clear D. CDR1 is SGHKS and CDR2 is YYEKEE in the germline V gene (reference sequence). The CDR3 has 12 residues. Trimming pared 2 bases from V and 9 bases from J, leaving 9 bases between. CDR3 in amino acids: CASSLVRVEQFF. The CDR3 DNA follows: TGTGCCAGCAGCTTAGTACGGGTTGAGCAGTTCTTC.

This clone was found a few times. V is TRBV7-9 and J is TRBJ1-2; the D is unclear. The V gene lost 2 bases and the J gene lost 6 bases, with 13 bases spanning the gap. This CDR3 is built from 14 residues. The germline V gene encodes CDR1 SEHNR and CDR2 FQNEAQ (reference sequence). In nucleotides, the CDR3 is TGTGCCAGCAGCTTACTAGGTATCTCCGATGGCTACACCTTC. It encodes CASSLLGISDGYTF.

This sequence joins TRBV7-6 and TRBJ1-1; D is possibly TRBD1 (6 bases). V was clipped by 3 bases and J by 1 base, with 18 bases between them. The CDR3 runs to 17 residues. Germline lookup yields CDR1 SGHVS and CDR2 FNYEAQ. The CDR3 nucleotides read TGTGCCAGCAGCTTTTCCCGAAGGGGGGGGCCGAACACTGAAGCTTTCTTT. It is translated as CASSFSRRGGPNTEAFF.

V gene TRBV29-1 combines with J gene TRBJ2-1, with 11 bases fitting TRBD2. The germline gives CDR1 SQVTM, CDR2 ANQGSEA. The CDR3 consists of 12 residues. J was trimmed by 13 bases and V by 5 bases; bases with no gene match: 7. CDR3 sequence: CSVTLLAGEQFF. The CDR3 DNA reads TGCAGCGTTACCCTACTAGCGGGGGAACAGTTCTTC.

This chain joins TRBV3-1 (or the pseudogene TRBV3-2) and TRBJ2-1, with D possibly matching TRBD2 (6 bases). The ends were cut back, 1 base at V and 0 bases at J, with 10 bases in the middle. The CDR3 spans 16 residues. Germline CDR1 LGHDT, CDR2 YNNKEL (reference sequence). The chain's CDR3 is CASSQGDSSSYNEQFF. In DNA form, the CDR3 reads TGTGCCAGCAGCCAAGGGGACTCGAGCTCCTACAATGAGCAGTTCTTC.

V and J are TRBV19 and TRBJ1-1, with a tentative D call TRBD1 (5 bases). Looked up from germline, CDR1 is LNHDA and CDR2 is SQIVND (reference sequence). The V gene lost 8 bases and the J gene lost 4 bases, with 11 bases spanning the gap. The length of the CDR3 is 12 residues. The CDR3 here is CASFTGGTEAFF. CDR3 nucleotide sequence: TGTGCCAGTTTTACAGGCGGCACTGAAGCTTTCTTT.

Points on this clone: Other nucleotide sequences in the sample specify the same CDR3. The rearrangement links TRBV9 to TRBJ2-7, with D possibly TRBD1 on 5 matching bases. The V and J ends lost 0 bases and 2 bases respectively, with 9 bases between them. In germline, CDR1 is SGDLS, CDR2 YYNGEE. The CDR3 extends over 14 amino acids. The CDR3 bases are TGTGCCAGCAGCGTAGGGGCAGGGCCCTACGAGCAGTACTTC. Protein product: CASSVGAGPYEQYF.

The gene calls are TRBV3-1 (or the pseudogene TRBV3-2) and TRBJ1-1; 10 bases are a match to TRBD1. The J segment lost 5 bases and the V segment lost 2 bases, leaving 14 bases of the junction unmatched. The CDR3 runs to 18 residues. The V gene's germline CDR1 is LGHDT and CDR2 YNNKEL (reference sequence). CDR3 in amino acids: CASSQRPGTGALGTEAFF. CDR3 coding DNA: TGTGCCAGCAGCCAACGGCCCGGGACAGGGGCATTGGGAACTGAAGCTTTCTTT.

The genes are TRBV5-8 and TRBJ2-7; D is perhaps TRBD1 (5 bases). The CDR3 contains 12 residues. V was shortened by 2 bases and J by 4 bases, with 7 bases between the two germline ends. Germline values: CDR1 SGHTS, CDR2 YDEGEE. Here the CDR3 reads CASSFNRYEQYF. The CDR3, as DNA: TGTGCCAGCAGCTTTAACAGGTACGAGCAGTACTTC.

This sequence joins TRBV9 and TRBJ1-3; D is uncertain. Trimming removed 1 base at V and 1 base at J, with 12 bases between. The germline V gene encodes CDR1 SGDLS and CDR2 YYNGEE. The CDR3 extends over 16 amino acids. The CDR3 nucleotides read TGTGCCAGCAGCGTAAAGAGCCCGAGTTCTGGAAACACCATATATTTT. Translated, it gives CASSVKSPSSGNTIYF. Complete variable domain (other parts from reference TRBV9 and TRBJ1-3): DSGVTQTPKHLITATGQRVTLRCSPRSGDLSVYWYQQSLDQGLQFLIQYYNGEERAKGNILERFSAQQFPDLHSELNLSSLELGDSALYFCASSVKSPSSGNTIYFGEGSWLTVV.

The chain uses TRBV6-5 and TRBJ2-7; TRBD1 matches 12 bases. The ends lost 2 bases at V and 5 bases at J; junction bases unmatched: 7. Germline loops: CDR1 MNHEY, CDR2 SVGAGI. The CDR3 is 16 amino acids. This CDR3 is CASSYAPGTGGHEQYF. The CDR3 DNA reads TGTGCCAGCAGTTACGCTCCCGGGACAGGGGGCCACGAGCAGTACTTC.

V is TRBV5-1 and J is TRBJ1-1, with 8 bases fitting TRBD1. CDR1 SGHRS and CDR2 YFSETQ come from the germline V gene. The length of the CDR3 is 16 residues. Trimming took 0 bases from V and 3 from J; bases not matched to a gene: 7. The DNA for the CDR3 is TGCGCCAGCAGCTTGGGTCGGACAGGGTCGGACACTGAAGCTTTCTTT. The encoded protein is CASSLGRTGSDTEAFF.

The V and J genes are TRBV28 and TRBJ1-6, with a tentative D call TRBD1 (6 bases). Germline V CDR1 and CDR2: MDHEN, SYDVKM. Between the trimmed V and J ends, which lost 7 bases and 10 bases, there was a span of 20 bases. The CDR3 runs to 15 residues. The CDR3 is CASILGGGVTSPLHF. The CDR3 DNA sequence: TGTGCCAGCATCCTGGGAGGGGGGGTAACCTCACCCCTCCACTTT.

The rearrangement joins TRBV9 to TRBJ1-2; D is ambiguous. The CDR3 runs to 16 residues. CDR1 and CDR2 (germline): SGDLS, YYNGEE. The V gene lost 4 bases and the J gene lost 1 base, with 17 bases spanning the gap. DNA for the CDR3: TGTGCCAGCAGCACCCCCCCCTTCGGGGTTAACTATGGCTACACCTTC. It encodes CASSTPPFGVNYGYTF. Complete variable domain (other parts from reference TRBV9 and TRBJ1-2): DSGVTQTPKHLITATGQRVTLRCSPRSGDLSVYWYQQSLDQGLQFLIQYYNGEERAKGNILERFSAQQFPDLHSELNLSSLELGDSALYFCASSTPPFGVNYGYTFGSGTRLTVV.

The chain recombines TRBV9 with TRBJ2-1; D might be TRBD2 (6 bases). The CDR3 sequence is 14 residues long. Germline assignment: CDR1 SGDLS and CDR2 YYNGEE. Trimming pared 4 bases from V and 4 bases from J, leaving 12 bases between. This CDR3 is CASSPPGGYNEQFF. CDR3 coding DNA: TGTGCCAGCAGCCCCCCCGGGGGTTACAATGAGCAGTTCTTC. The full variable domain, rest sourced from reference TRBV9 and TRBJ2-1, is DSGVTQTPKHLITATGQRVTLRCSPRSGDLSVYWYQQSLDQGLQFLIQYYNGEERAKGNILERFSAQQFPDLHSELNLSSLELGDSALYFCASSPPGGYNEQFFGPGTRLTVL.